The 20 T cell receptor beta chains in this list originate from one sample, sequenced in a study of blood T cell repertoires in COVID-19. Data came from immunoSEQ multiplex PCR; TCRdb stores just in-frame clones and leaves some out. The sample lists more than 95,000 clones; around nine tenths were seen once. Sequenced material: peripheral blood. Receptor source: a human donor in a cohort sampled during active COVID-19.

This clone was seen only once. A junction boundary mismatches the germline segment, possibly from a read error. The chain uses TRBV7-7 and TRBJ2-1; 10 bases fit TRBD2. Looked up from germline, CDR1 is SSHAT and CDR2 is FNYEAQ (reference sequence). This CDR3 is 16 amino acids long. CDR3: CASSLTGTSVYNEQFF. The CDR3 nucleotides read TGTGCTAGCAGTTTAACCGGGACTAGCGTGTACAATGAGCAGTTCTTC.

The rearrangement uses TRBV19 and TRBJ1-3; 7 bases fit TRBD1. The CDR3 length is 15 residues. Germline lookup yields CDR1 LNHDA and CDR2 SQIVND (reference sequence). With V trimmed by 6 bases and J by 4 bases, 9 bases remained unmatched. CDR3 coding DNA: TGTGCCAGTAGCACGACAGGGCGGTCGGGAAACACCATATATTTT. It specifies CASSTTGRSGNTIYF.

V is TRBV27 and J is TRBJ1-5; the D gene is possibly TRBD1 (5 bases). Trimming stripped 0 bases from V and 6 bases from J, with 12 bases between. The CDR3 totals 15 residues. CDR1 and CDR2 (germline): MNHEY, SMNVEV (reference sequence). CDR3 amino acids: CASSLSGQGGQPQHF. As DNA, the CDR3 is TGTGCCAGCAGTTTATCGGGGCAGGGAGGTCAGCCCCAGCATTTT.

The V and J genes are TRBV28 and TRBJ1-5, with a weak D call TRBD1 (5 bases). Between the trimmed V and J ends, which lost 8 bases and 0 bases, there was a span of 11 bases. Germline assignment: CDR1 MDHEN and CDR2 SYDVKM. CDR3 length: 14 amino acids. CDR3 sequence reads: CASRGVNSNQPQHF. CDR3 sequence (DNA): TGTGCCAGCCGGGGGGTGAATAGCAATCAGCCCCAGCATTTT.

The V call is TRBV6-1, the J call TRBJ2-4; D not resolved. The CDR3 sequence is 14 residues long. Per the germline V gene, CDR1 is MNHNS and CDR2 is SASEGT. Trimming removed 3 bases from V and 0 bases from J, with 6 bases in between. CDR3 residues: CASSDRLAKNIQYF. CDR3 DNA sequence: TGTGCCAGCAGTGACCGGTTAGCCAAAAACATTCAGTACTTC.

This chain connects TRBV6-5 to TRBJ1-2; TRBD1 agrees at 9 bases. Trimming removed 4 bases from V and 4 bases from J; junction bases left unmatched: 7. This CDR3 is built from 15 residues. CDR1 is MNHEY, CDR2 SVGAGI, per germline. CDR3 loop: CASSSTGQGVYGYTF. CDR3 sequence (DNA): TGTGCCAGCAGTTCGACGGGACAGGGTGTCTATGGCTACACCTTC.

The chain is built from TRBV9 and TRBJ1-1; 7 nucleotides line up with TRBD1. V shed 4 bases and J 2 bases; nucleotides not matched to a gene: 5. Germline values: CDR1 SGDLS, CDR2 YYNGEE. This CDR3 contains 14 residues. The CDR3 DNA reads TGTGCCAGCAGCTCAGGGGGGCTAAACACTGAAGCTTTCTTT. It encodes CASSSGGLNTEAFF.

V and J are TRBV2 and TRBJ2-1; D is undetermined. V lost 4 bases and J lost 7, with 14 bases in between. The CDR3 consists of 14 residues. Germline V gene lookup returns CDR1 SNHLY and CDR2 FYNNEI. The DNA of the CDR3 is TGTGCCAGCAGTGCTCTTAAACTACTTAATGAGCAGTTCTTC. As protein: CASSALKLLNEQFF. Filled out from reference TRBV2 and TRBJ2-1, the complete variable domain reads EPEVTQTPSHQVTQMGQEVILRCVPISNHLYFYWYRQILGQKVEFLVSFYNNEISEKSEIFDDQFSVERPDGSNFTLKIRSTKLEDSAMYFCASSALKLLNEQFFGPGTRLTVL.

The chain links TRBV7-6 to TRBJ1-4; tentatively, D is TRBD1 (5 bases). The germline V gene encodes CDR1 SGHVS and CDR2 FNYEAQ. There are 13 residues in the CDR3. Between the trimmed V and J ends, which lost 1 base and 8 bases, there was a span of 8 bases. This CDR3 reads CASSLVQAEKLFF. CDR3 nucleotides: TGTGCCAGCAGCTTAGTACAGGCGGAAAAACTGTTTTTT.

Only one count was recorded for this clone. This CDR3 is CASSLDRGRTGELFF. CDR3 coding DNA: TGCGCCAGCAGCTTGGACAGGGGGAGAACCGGGGAGCTGTTTTTT. The chain carries TRBV5-1 and TRBJ2-2; 8 bases map to TRBD1. With V trimmed by 0 bases and J by 5 bases, 3 bases remained unmatched. In germline, CDR1 is SGHRS, CDR2 YFSETQ. The CDR3 sequence is 15 residues long.

This chain's CDR3 is CASSYRDSGETQYF. CDR3 in DNA: TGTGCCAGCAGCTACCGGGACAGCGGGGAGACCCAGTACTTC. The chain joins TRBV7-2 to TRBJ2-5; maybe TRBD1 (7 bases). Germline V gene sequence: CDR1 SGHTA, CDR2 FQGNSA. CDR3 length: 14 residues. V dropped 4 bases and J dropped 5 bases, with 14 bases sitting between them.

The chain carries TRBV5-1 and TRBJ2-5; 7 bases line up with TRBD2. From germline, CDR1 is SGHRS and CDR2 YFSETQ. V shed 4 bases, J shed 0 bases, and the junction held 3 bases outside the gene matches. CDR3 size: 14 residues. In DNA form, the CDR3 reads TGCGCCAGCAGCCATGGGACTAACCAAGAGACCCAGTACTTC. Translated: CASSHGTNQETQYF.

The chain employs TRBV5-1 and TRBJ2-1, with a weak D call TRBD2 (6 bases). This CDR3 is built from 15 residues. V was clipped by 0 bases and J by 4 bases, with 11 bases between them. CDR1 is SGHRS, CDR2 YFSETQ, per germline. CDR3 residues: CASSLAASGYNEQFF. The CDR3 coding sequence is TGCGCCAGCAGCTTGGCGGCCAGCGGGTACAATGAGCAGTTCTTC. The entire variable domain, with the rest obtained from reference TRBV5-1 and TRBJ2-1, is as follows: KAGVTQTPRYLIKTRGQQVTLSCSPISGHRSVSWYQQTPGQGLQFLFEYFSETQRNKGNFPGRFSGRQFSNSRSEMNVSTLELGDSALYLCASSLAASGYNEQFFGPGTRLTVL.

The CDR3 DNA follows: TGTGCCAGCAGTTTAGACAGCCTCTATGAAAAACTGTTTTTT. It translates to CASSLDSLYEKLFF. The chain carries TRBV28 and TRBJ1-4, with TRBD1 as a possible D gene (5 bases). V lost 2 bases to trimming and J lost 6 bases, with 10 bases between them. Germline V gene data show CDR1 as MDHEN and CDR2 as SYDVKM. The CDR3 spans 14 residues.

The CDR3 nucleotides read TGTGCCAGCAGCCCCAGGGGCGGGAGAACCACAGATACGCAGTATTTT. It is translated as CASSPRGGRTTDTQYF. V gene TRBV7-9 combines with J gene TRBJ2-3, with D tentatively TRBD2 (7 bases). The V and J ends lost 5 bases and 2 bases respectively, with 17 bases between them. The CDR3 totals 16 residues. Germline V gene sequence: CDR1 SEHNR, CDR2 FQNEAQ (reference sequence).

This clone showed up just a few times. The rearrangement uses TRBV12-3 or TRBV12-4 and TRBJ2-5; maybe TRBD2 (5 bases). The CDR3 sequence is 13 residues long. With 6 bases removed from V and 0 bases from J, the gap between germline ends came to 8 bases. CDR3 in amino acids: CASRKRNQETQYF. CDR3 sequence (DNA): TGTGCCAGCAGGAAGCGGAACCAAGAGACCCAGTACTTC.

This chain connects TRBV6-2 or TRBV6-3 to TRBJ2-3; the match to TRBD2 covers 12 bases. Germline assignment: CDR1 MNHEY and CDR2 SVGEGT. This CDR3 is 17 amino acids long. Losses at the gene ends were 6 bases for V and 5 bases for J; bases not matched to a gene: 12. The CDR3 here is CASSTPWTSGKEDTQYF. In DNA, the CDR3 is TGTGCCAGCAGCACACCTTGGACTAGCGGGAAGGAAGATACGCAGTATTTT.

The V and J genes are TRBV28 and TRBJ2-3; 10 bases align to TRBD2. V gave up 1 base and J gave up 4 bases; unmatched junction bases: 11. Germline-derived CDR1 and CDR2 are MDHEN and SYDVKM. This CDR3 has 18 amino acids. CDR3 sequence reads: CASSLSSGRAARADTQYF. The CDR3 DNA reads TGTGCCAGCAGTTTATCAAGCGGGAGGGCCGCGAGGGCAGATACGCAGTATTTT.

The chain couples TRBV4-1 to TRBJ2-3; TRBD2 agrees at 8 bases. The ends lost 3 bases at V and 0 bases at J; junction bases unmatched: 11. The CDR3 sequence is 18 residues long. Germline loops: CDR1 MGHRA, CDR2 YSYEKL. DNA of the CDR3: TGCGCCAGCAGCCATGCCTTAGCGGGACAAACTAGCACAGATACGCAGTATTTT. Amino acids: CASSHALAGQTSTDTQYF.

The chain employs TRBV6-5 and TRBJ1-4; TRBD1 aligns across 8 bases. There are 14 residues in the CDR3. Per the germline V gene, CDR1 is MNHEY and CDR2 is SVGAGI. Losses at the gene ends were 10 bases for V and 4 bases for J; bases not matched to a gene: 8. The CDR3 nucleotides read TGTGCCACTAACTATGGACAGGGTAATGAAAAACTGTTTTTT. Translation gives CATNYGQGNEKLFF.